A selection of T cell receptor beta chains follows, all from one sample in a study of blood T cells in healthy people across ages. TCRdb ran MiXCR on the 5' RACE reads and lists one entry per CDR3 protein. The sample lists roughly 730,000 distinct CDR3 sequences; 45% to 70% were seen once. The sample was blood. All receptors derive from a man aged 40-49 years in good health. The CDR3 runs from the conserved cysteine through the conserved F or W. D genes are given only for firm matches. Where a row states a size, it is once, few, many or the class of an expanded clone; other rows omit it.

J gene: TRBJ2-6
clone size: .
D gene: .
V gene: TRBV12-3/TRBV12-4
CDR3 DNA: TGTGCCAGCACCAGTAGCTCTGGGGCCAACGTCCTGACTTTC
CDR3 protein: CASTSSSGANVLTF

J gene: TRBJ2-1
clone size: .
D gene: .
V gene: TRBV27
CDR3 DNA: TGTGCCAGCAGTTTATCGGGGCTGCAGCAGTTCTTC
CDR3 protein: CASSLSGLQQFF

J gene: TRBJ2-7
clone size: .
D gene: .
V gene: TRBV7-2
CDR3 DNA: TGTGCCAGCAGCTCTCAGGGAGGCAGGACCTACGAGCAGTACTTC
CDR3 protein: CASSSQGGRTYEQYF

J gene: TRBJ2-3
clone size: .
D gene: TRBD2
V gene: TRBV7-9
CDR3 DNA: TGTGCCAGCAGCTCGTCCCTAGCGGTTCGGACAGATACGCAGTATTTT
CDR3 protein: CASSSSLAVRTDTQYF

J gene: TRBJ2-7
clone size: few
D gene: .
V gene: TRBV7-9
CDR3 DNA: TGTGCCAGCAGCTTATCTTTCGGCGGTCGTCCCTACGAGCAGTACTTC
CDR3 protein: CASSLSFGGRPYEQYF

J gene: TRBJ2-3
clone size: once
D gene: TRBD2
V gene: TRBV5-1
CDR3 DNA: TGCGCCAGCAGGGGGGGGACTAGCGGCCGCACAGATACGCAGTATTTT
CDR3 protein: CASRGGTSGRTDTQYF

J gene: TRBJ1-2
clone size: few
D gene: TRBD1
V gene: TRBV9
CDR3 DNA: TGTGCCAGCAGCACCCAACAGGGGATGCGAAGTGGTGGCTACACCTTC
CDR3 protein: CASSTQQGMRSGGYTF

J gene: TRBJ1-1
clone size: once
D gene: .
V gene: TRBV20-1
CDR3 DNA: TGCAGGGCTGTCGACAGGAACACTGAAGCTTTCTTT
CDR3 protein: CRAVDRNTEAFF

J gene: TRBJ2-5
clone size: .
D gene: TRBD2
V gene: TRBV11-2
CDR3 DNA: TGTGCCAGCAGCTCTACGAGGGGACTAGGGGGTGGGGAGACCCAGTACTTC
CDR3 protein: CASSSTRGLGGGETQYF

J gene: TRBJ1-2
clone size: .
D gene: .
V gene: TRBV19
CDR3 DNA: TGTGCCAGTAAGGACAGATTAGATGGCTACACCTTC
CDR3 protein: CASKDRLDGYTF

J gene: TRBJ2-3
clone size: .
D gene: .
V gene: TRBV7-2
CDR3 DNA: TGTGCCAGCAGCCTTGGGACGCGTCCAGATACGCAGTATTTT
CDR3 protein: CASSLGTRPDTQYF

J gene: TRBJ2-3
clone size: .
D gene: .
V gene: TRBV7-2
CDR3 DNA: TGTGCCAGCAGCTTAGATCGGGGGAACGCAGATACGCAGTATTTT
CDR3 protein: CASSLDRGNADTQYF

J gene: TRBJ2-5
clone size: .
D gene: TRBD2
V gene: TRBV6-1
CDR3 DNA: TGTGCCAGCAGTGAATTGGGGGCGGGGGGACACCCCTACAATGAGCAGTACTTC
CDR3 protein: CASSELGAGGHPYNEQYF

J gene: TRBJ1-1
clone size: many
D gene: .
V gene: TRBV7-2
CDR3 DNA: TGTGCCAGCAGCCAGGACGTAAGGAACACTGAAGCTTTCTTT
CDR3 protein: CASSQDVRNTEAFF

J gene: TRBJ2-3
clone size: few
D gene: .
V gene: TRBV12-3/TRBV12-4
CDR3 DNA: TGTGCCAGCAGTTTATTGGGGCCAGATACGCAGTATTTT
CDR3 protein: CASSLLGPDTQYF

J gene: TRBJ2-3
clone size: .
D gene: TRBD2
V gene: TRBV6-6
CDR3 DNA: TGTGCCAGCAGTTACCCTAGGACTAGTGCAGATACGCAGTATTTT
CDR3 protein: CASSYPRTSADTQYF